This T cell receptor (beta chain) was profiled in a study of T cells expressing NK-cell markers. Study overall: Sorted CD3+CD56+NKG2C+, CD3+CD56+NKG2C- and CD3+CD56-NKG2C+ T cells provided the TCR beta repertoires. Within the sequenced cohort of eight donors, seven exhibited HCMV seropositivity and one was seronegative.

As to this clonotype: The antigen is undetermined.

Germline values: CDR1 MDHEN, CDR2 SYDVKM. This CDR3 is 14 amino acids long. Study-wide findings and caveats: Expanded NKG2C+ T cell clones had unclear HCMV specificity. Of CD8+ T cells, about 1.0-7.5% belonged to dominant NKG2C+ clonotypes in roughly 6 donors.

TCRdb re-called the 5' RACE reads, yielding one record per CDR3 amino acid sequence without DNA. Listed are hundreds of thousands of distinct CDR3 sequences; 3% to 4.5% falls within the top ten. Sequenced material: blood T cells: a sorted CD56 or NKG2C T cell subset, CD4+ or CD8+ T cells, or bulk PBMC T cells (not recorded which). This sequence was found in a man aged 18 to 29 in good health. The chain joins TRBV28 to TRBJ2-5; checking the TCRdb D call of TRBD2 is not possible without DNA. The CDR3 loop reads CASSSYHLAETQYF.